The next 32 T cell receptor beta chains were all read from a single sample in a study of cytomegalovirus exposure and HLA in healthy donors (dated by TCRdb to about 2017). The library was generated by the immunoSEQ multiplex PCR assay. A mixture of 60 forward primers for TCR Vbeta segments and 13 reverse primers for TCR Jbeta segments was used in the multiplex PCR. Drawn from immuneACCESS, this table holds only the in-frame rearrangements with V and J called that TCRdb kept. Clones are partly lost; checked studies trace under half to an unresolved V gene and leave the rest unexplained. In this sample's table one finds 100,000 to 150,000 clones. 1.5% to 2% of the sample is taken by the ten largest. The sequenced sample was PBMCs. These receptors were taken from a woman between 40 and 50 years old in good health and CMV-seropositive.

V is TRBV5-4 and J is TRBJ2-3; the D gene is possibly TRBD1 (6 bases). The CDR3 loop spans 14 amino acids. Germline V gene data show CDR1 as SGHNT and CDR2 as YYREEE (reference sequence). Trimming took off 5 bases at V and 2 bases at J, with 12 bases between the two ends. CDR3 sequence (DNA): TGTGCCAGCAGTTTCAGGGGCCTCACAGATACGCAGTATTTT. It encodes CASSFRGLTDTQYF.

J is TRBJ2-1 and V is TRBV9; D might be TRBD2 (5 bases). The CDR3 contains 14 residues. The V end was cut by 0 bases, the J end by 4 bases, with 8 bases between. Germline V CDR1 and CDR2: SGDLS, YYNGEE. The chain's CDR3 is CASSVVSAYNEQFF. CDR3 in DNA: TGTGCCAGCAGCGTAGTTAGCGCTTACAATGAGCAGTTCTTC. The full variable domain, in which reference TRBV9 and TRBJ2-1 provide the parts outside the CDR3, is DSGVTQTPKHLITATGQRVTLRCSPRSGDLSVYWYQQSLDQGLQFLIQYYNGEERAKGNILERFSAQQFPDLHSELNLSSLELGDSALYFCASSVVSAYNEQFFGPGTRLTVL.

The genes are TRBV7-2 and TRBJ2-6, with a possible D match to TRBD1 (6 bases). V was clipped by 5 bases and J by 0 bases, with 14 bases between them. There are 17 residues in the CDR3. Per germline, CDR1 SGHTA and CDR2 FQGNSA. As DNA, the CDR3 is TGTGCCAGCAGCCTACAGGGACGGAGCTCTGGGGCCAACGTCCTGACTTTC. Residues: CASSLQGRSSGANVLTF.

The chain is built from TRBV7-9 and TRBJ2-3, with TRBD2 matching 9 bases. V was pared by 5 bases and J by 2 bases, with 14 bases of the junction left unmatched. Per the germline V gene, CDR1 is SEHNR and CDR2 is FQNEAQ (reference sequence). This CDR3 is built from 18 residues. Here the CDR3 DNA reads TGTGCCAGCAGCAGCCGGAAGGGACTAGCCGGTCCCACAGATACGCAGTATTTT. Encoded protein: CASSSRKGLAGPTDTQYF.

The chain links TRBV7-2 to TRBJ2-1; maybe TRBD1 (5 bases). From germline, CDR1 is SGHTA and CDR2 FQGNSA. CDR3 size: 11 residues. Deletions cut 4 bases from V and 9 bases from J, with 7 bases between. The CDR3 nucleotides are TGTGCCAGCAGCTACGACAGTGAGCAGTTCTTC. Its protein product is CASSYDSEQFF.

Regarding this clone: One end of the junction is discordant with germline, which a read error may explain. The gene calls are TRBV7-2 and TRBJ2-7, with D possibly matching TRBD2 (6 bases). Germline V gene data show CDR1 as SGHTA and CDR2 as FQGNSA. The CDR3 length is 12 residues. The CDR3 coding sequence is TGTGCCAGCAGCTTAGCGGTTGGGACTCAAATCTTC. It yields the protein CASSLAVGTQIF.

The V and J genes are TRBV6-1 and TRBJ1-2; D not certain. Per the germline V gene, CDR1 is MNHNS and CDR2 is SASEGT. With 6 bases removed from V and 3 bases from J, the gap between germline ends came to 11 bases. The CDR3 is 13 amino acids. CDR3 protein: CASRVSGDYGYTF. In nucleotides, the CDR3 is TGTGCCAGCAGAGTTAGCGGGGACTATGGCTACACCTTC.

The V and J genes are TRBV28 and TRBJ1-2, with a possible D match to TRBD1 (5 bases). The ends were cut back, 3 bases at V and 4 bases at J, with 21 bases in the middle. The length of the CDR3 is 17 residues. The germline V gene encodes CDR1 MDHEN and CDR2 SYDVKM. CDR3 residues: CASSLAGSGAYLYGYTF. CDR3 DNA: TGTGCCAGCAGTTTGGCAGGGTCCGGCGCCTATCTCTATGGCTACACCTTC.

The rearrangement joins TRBV6-4 to TRBJ1-5, with D perhaps TRBD1 (5 bases). CDR3 length: 13 amino acids. The V end lost 6 bases, the J end lost 6 bases, and 12 bases lay between the germline ends. Germline V gene sequence: CDR1 MRHNA, CDR2 SNTAGT. Written as DNA, the CDR3 is TGTGCCAGCAGCAGGGAAGTGTCTCAGCCCCAGCATTTT. Its protein product is CASSREVSQPQHF.

The J gene is TRBJ2-7, the V gene TRBV29-1; 7 nucleotides line up with TRBD2. This CDR3 is built from 12 residues. The V and J ends lost 4 bases and 5 bases, in that order; junction bases with no gene match: 5. CDR1 is SQVTM and CDR2 is ANQGSEA in the germline V gene. The DNA for the CDR3 is TGCAGCGTTGGGACTAGTAGGAACGAGCAGTACTTC. Its protein product is CSVGTSRNEQYF.

The chain employs TRBV28 and TRBJ2-7; TRBD1 matches at 8 bases. Per germline, CDR1 MDHEN and CDR2 SYDVKM. The CDR3 runs to 15 residues. Trimming took 5 bases from V and 1 from J; bases not matched to a gene: 7. The CDR3 DNA reads as TGTGCCAGCAGTAGATATAGGGACAGGTCCTACGAGCAGTACTTC. This sequence encodes CASSRYRDRSYEQYF.

The chain has TRBV28 and TRBJ2-7; D is possibly TRBD2 (6 bases). V was cut by 6 bases and J by 3 bases, with 24 bases left in between. CDR1 MDHEN and CDR2 SYDVKM come from the germline V gene. This CDR3 is built from 17 residues. In DNA form, the CDR3 reads TGTGCCAGCAGACCCGGGCCCATTGCTAGCGACCTCTACGAGCAGTACTTC. It codes for CASRPGPIASDLYEQYF.

The V call is TRBV5-1, the J call TRBJ2-3, with a weak D call TRBD2 (5 bases). CDR3 size: 15 residues. V lost 0 bases and J 1 base, leaving 9 bases between the germline ends. Germline assignment: CDR1 SGHRS and CDR2 YFSETQ. The CDR3 DNA is TGCGCCAGCAGCTTGGTAGTAGCGCGCACAGATACGCAGTATTTT. Translation gives CASSLVVARTDTQYF. Complete variable domain (other parts from reference TRBV5-1 and TRBJ2-3): KAGVTQTPRYLIKTRGQQVTLSCSPISGHRSVSWYQQTPGQGLQFLFEYFSETQRNKGNFPGRFSGRQFSNSRSEMNVSTLELGDSALYLCASSLVVARTDTQYFGPGTRLTVL.

The chain couples TRBV28 to TRBJ2-7; 9 positions match TRBD2. V was pared by 6 bases and J by 1 base, with 4 bases of the junction left unmatched. Germline V gene lookup returns CDR1 MDHEN and CDR2 SYDVKM. The CDR3 runs to 14 residues. CDR3 protein: CASRGLAGSYEQYF. The CDR3, as DNA: TGTGCCAGCAGAGGGCTAGCGGGGTCCTACGAGCAGTACTTC.

The chain combines TRBV10-3 with TRBJ2-3; 9 bases line up with TRBD2. This CDR3 is 16 amino acids long. Germline V CDR1 and CDR2: ENHRY, SYGVKD. Trimming took 4 bases from V and 1 from J; bases not matched to a gene: 6. CDR3 in amino acids: CAISGIAGARTDTQYF. The CDR3 DNA follows: TGTGCCATCAGTGGGATAGCGGGGGCCCGCACAGATACGCAGTATTTT.

The chain joins TRBV5-6 to TRBJ1-1; tentatively, D is TRBD1 (5 bases). V was trimmed by 1 base and J by 11 bases, leaving 15 bases between them. CDR1 is SGHDT, CDR2 YYEEEE, per germline. This CDR3 spans 13 amino acids. Here the CDR3 reads CASSLTAQEGAFF. As DNA, the CDR3 is TGTGCCAGCAGCTTGACCGCGCAGGAGGGGGCTTTCTTT.

The chain carries TRBV5-1 and TRBJ2-1; 7 bases agree with TRBD1. Germline CDR1 SGHRS, CDR2 YFSETQ. Trimming took 4 bases from V and 2 from J; bases not matched to a gene: 6. The CDR3 is 15 amino acids. The CDR3 region has the DNA TGCGCCAGCAGCGTTACAGGGGCGGCCTACAATGAGCAGTTCTTC. Translation: CASSVTGAAYNEQFF.

This chain uses TRBV9 with TRBJ2-2; 8 nucleotides align to TRBD2. The V and J ends lost 2 bases and 7 bases, in that order; junction bases with no gene match: 4. The germline V gene has CDR1 SGDLS and CDR2 YYNGEE. The CDR3 consists of 14 residues. The CDR3 DNA is TGTGCCAGCAGCGTTGGTAGCGGGGACGGGGAGCTGTTTTTT. This gives the protein CASSVGSGDGELFF.

V is TRBV5-6 and J is TRBJ2-5, with D possibly being TRBD2 (5 bases). The germline gives CDR1 SGHDT, CDR2 YYEEEE. CDR3 length: 17 amino acids. With 2 bases removed from V and 7 bases from J, the gap between germline ends came to 24 bases. As DNA, the CDR3 is TGTGCCAGCAGCTTCGCAAGAAGTGTTAGCAGCCGGGGGACCCAGTACTTC. It yields the protein CASSFARSVSSRGTQYF.

The rearrangement uses TRBV6-1 and TRBJ2-1; 11 positions match TRBD1. Germline V gene lookup returns CDR1 MNHNS and CDR2 SASEGT. The V gene end was trimmed by 5 bases and the J gene end by 4 bases; junction bases not matched to a gene: 4. There are 15 residues in the CDR3. The CDR3 reads CASSFGQGAYNEQFF. CDR3 nucleotides: TGTGCCAGCAGTTTCGGACAGGGGGCTTACAATGAGCAGTTCTTC.

The CDR3 sequence: CASSQDLPSGSDEQYF. The CDR3 nucleotides are TGTGCCAGCAGCCAAGATTTGCCTAGCGGGTCGGACGAGCAGTACTTC. V is TRBV4-2 and J is TRBJ2-5; TRBD2 aligns across 8 bases. The J call may be in error: the DNA end matches TRBJ2-7 better. The germline CDR1 and CDR2 sequences are LGHNA and YNFKEQ. CDR3 length: 16 amino acids.

CDR3 nucleotide sequence: TGTGCCAGCAGCCCCGTGGGGCAGGGGTCTGGAAACACCATATATTTT. Translating gives CASSPVGQGSGNTIYF. The chain has TRBV4-2 and TRBJ1-3, with TRBD1 as a possible D gene (6 bases). Germline CDR1 is LGHNA and CDR2 is YNFKEQ. V was pared by 4 bases and J by 1 base, with 14 bases between. The CDR3 totals 16 residues.

The rearrangement uses TRBV6-5 and TRBJ2-1; tentatively, D is TRBD1 (5 bases). CDR1 and CDR2 from the germline V gene are MNHEY and SVGAGI. The CDR3 sequence is 13 residues long. The V gene lost 3 bases and the J gene lost 7 bases, with 10 bases spanning the gap. Here the CDR3 DNA reads TGTGCCAGCAGTTATGGGGCAGGGAATGAGCAGTTCTTC. The encoded protein is CASSYGAGNEQFF.

The chain uses TRBV30 and TRBJ1-1; D possibly corresponds to TRBD1 (5 bases). The V end was cut by 2 bases, the J end by 8 bases, with 21 bases between. This CDR3 has 15 residues. In germline, CDR1 is GTSNPN, CDR2 SVGIG (reference sequence). The CDR3: CAWSLPRGTGGEAFF. The CDR3 DNA sequence: TGTGCCTGGAGTCTTCCGCGGGGGACTGGCGGGGAAGCTTTCTTT.

The chain employs TRBV5-1 and TRBJ2-7; D call uncertain. V dropped 0 bases and J dropped 0 bases, with 10 bases sitting between them. Germline CDR1 SGHRS, CDR2 YFSETQ. The CDR3 runs to 15 residues. The CDR3: CASSLVASGSYEQYF. CDR3 nucleotide sequence: TGCGCCAGCAGCTTGGTGGCATCAGGCTCCTACGAGCAGTACTTC.

The CDR3, as DNA: TGTGCCAGCAGCGTGTGGACAGGGGAACGGACAGATACGCAGTATTTT. This translates into CASSVWTGERTDTQYF. The chain links TRBV9 to TRBJ2-3; 9 bases fit TRBD1. The CDR3 extends over 16 amino acids. After removal of 2 bases from V and 3 bases from J, the junction contained 7 bases not matched to a gene. CDR1 is SGDLS and CDR2 is YYNGEE in the germline V gene. The whole variable domain, filled in from reference TRBV9 and TRBJ2-3, reads DSGVTQTPKHLITATGQRVTLRCSPRSGDLSVYWYQQSLDQGLQFLIQYYNGEERAKGNILERFSAQQFPDLHSELNLSSLELGDSALYFCASSVWTGERTDTQYFGPGTRLTVL.

The chain couples TRBV2 to TRBJ2-1; D perhaps matches TRBD2 (6 bases). Germline V gene lookup returns CDR1 SNHLY and CDR2 FYNNEI. V was clipped by 7 bases and J by 4 bases, with 17 bases between them. The CDR3 sequence is 15 residues long. This CDR3 reads CASTPGGVLYNEQFF. CDR3 nucleotides: TGTGCCAGCACCCCAGGAGGGGTCCTGTACAATGAGCAGTTCTTC.

This chain uses TRBV11-2 with TRBJ2-3, with D perhaps matching TRBD1 (6 bases). Between the trimmed V and J ends, which lost 6 bases and 4 bases, there was a span of 17 bases. The CDR3 extends over 15 amino acids. Per the germline V gene, CDR1 is SGHAT and CDR2 is FQNNGV. As DNA, the CDR3 is TGTGCCAGCAGTTGGACAGCTGGGAGCGCAGATACGCAGTATTTT. Amino acid sequence: CASSWTAGSADTQYF.

The rearrangement links TRBV27 to TRBJ1-5; D not resolved. V lost 7 bases to trimming and J lost 2 bases, with 15 bases between them. The V gene's germline CDR1 is MNHEY and CDR2 SMNVEV (reference sequence). The CDR3 has 15 amino acids. Written as DNA, the CDR3 is TGTGCCAGCACATCCGAAGAGGGTGGCAATCAGCCCCAGCATTTT. Its protein product is CASTSEEGGNQPQHF.

The V and J genes are TRBV28 and TRBJ2-3; the D gene is possibly TRBD1 (5 bases). Germline V gives CDR1 MDHEN, CDR2 SYDVKM. Trimming shortened V by 3 bases and J by 4 bases, and 14 bases separated the two germline ends. The length of the CDR3 is 15 residues. CDR3 residues: CASSLAGQGADTQYF. The CDR3 nucleotides are TGTGCCAGCAGTTTGGCCGGGCAAGGGGCAGATACGCAGTATTTT.

The gene calls are TRBV10-3 and TRBJ1-4; D perhaps matches TRBD1 (6 bases). Germline CDR1 reads ENHRY; CDR2 reads SYGVKD. The V gene lost 5 bases and the J gene lost 1 base, with 14 bases spanning the gap. This CDR3 spans 16 amino acids. The CDR3, as DNA: TGTGCCATCAGTCCCAGGGGCATGGGAACTAATGAAAAACTGTTTTTT. This encodes CAISPRGMGTNEKLFF.

The rearrangement uses TRBV27 and TRBJ2-3; 8 nucleotides line up with TRBD2. Looked up from germline, CDR1 is MNHEY and CDR2 is SMNVEV (reference sequence). After removal of 5 bases from V and 0 bases from J, the junction contained 7 bases not matched to a gene. The length of the CDR3 is 16 residues. The CDR3 nucleotides read TGTGCCAGCAGTCCCCCCTTAGCGGGGAGCACAGATACGCAGTATTTT. As protein: CASSPPLAGSTDTQYF.